This TCR beta chain was documented in a study of hypomethylating agent response in myelodysplastic syndrome (dated by TCRdb to the early 2020s). For the wider study: Patients were treated with the hypomethylating agents azacitidine (about 75% of the 11) or decitabine (3 of 11). The cohort included several male and a couple of female myelodysplastic syndrome patients. Patients had a mean age of approximately 67 +/- 5.9 years, and a diploid cytogenetic profile was the most common. TET2 was the most frequent mutation, present in about 50% of the 11 patients. About 6 patients had a response of complete response or hematologic improvement, and five patients did not respond. Response was defined as complete response or hematologic improvement, and any patient who met neither criterion was considered a non-responder.

The investigation overall reported the following: The cohort was small, with only 10 to 12 patients analyzed. Richness, rarefaction diversity and clonality did not change significantly after hypomethylating agent treatment, across all patients or within response groups. Healthy control donors were not age-matched to MDS patients, which could have impacted the MDS versus healthy comparison. Novel clonotypes appeared more often in responders, whereas non-responders had more contracted clonotypes after treatment. The shared GLIPH2 clusters might recognize novel MDS antigens, but this possibility was not confirmed and requires experimental validation.

Bulk bone marrow was analyzed without sorting T-cell subsets. Bone marrow from about a dozen myelodysplastic syndrome patients, collected before and after hypomethylating agent therapy, underwent immunosequencing of the TCR beta CDR3 regions. To track the repertoire longitudinally, every patient provided one baseline bone marrow along with two to three bone marrows taken at different post-treatment timepoints. Genomic DNA was extracted from whole bone marrow, and quality was checked by TapeStation, NanoDrop OneC and PicoGreen assays. Comments on this clone: Its binding antigen is unknown. No base-level quality is on record; no much larger clone is a single base apart.

The method behind the library was the immunoSEQ multiplex PCR assay. Survey resolution was used, with two replicates of about 200 ng each, totaling 400 ng of DNA per sample. Using multiplex PCR primers aimed at V and J genes, the hsTCRB kit picked up rearranged TCRB sequences in genomic DNA. In the first PCR, the CDR3 region was amplified for about 30 cycles with the QIAGEN Multiplex PCR Kit. Sample barcodes and Illumina adapters were attached to each replicate during a second PCR lasting around 8 cycles. Pooled libraries were quantified with a QuantStudio 6 and the KAPA library quantification kit. Roughly 14 pM of pooled libraries was sequenced on an Illumina MiSeq using 156-cycle single-end reads plus a 15-cycle index read. The authors' pipeline ran thus. VDJdb annotation flagged 1.5% to 2% of 168,753 unique clonotypes as previously reported viral-epitope-specific. Raw reads were processed by the immunoSEQ Data Assistant and immunoSEQ Analyzer into normalized, annotated TCRB repertoires. Clonotypes were analyzed with the immunarch R package version 0.6.5 and BioAnalyzer. Every repertoire was downsampled to the clone count of the smallest repertoire before richness was estimated. Clonotypes were classified as expanded, contracted or novel by Fisher's exact tests, with novel defined as zero frequency before treatment. Significantly changed CDR3 beta sequences were clustered with GLIPH2 at simulation_depth=1000 and kmer_min_depth=3, and CDR3s shorter than five residues were left out. TCRdb took this table from immuneACCESS and kept in-frame rearrangements with V and J called. Such tables lack part of the clones; where checked against another copy, unresolved V genes explain under half of the gap, and the rest is unexplained. The V and J calls and clone size were taken over from that table, and D and trimming were inferred from the DNA. This sample comprises approximately 4,500 clones, 82% of them detected only once. The leading ten clones occupy more than 25% of the sample.

At the junction V is shortened by 6 bases and J by 2 bases; bases outside the gene matches: 7. Based on the germline V gene, the CDR1 and CDR2 sequences are SGHTS and YDEGEE. The CDR3 measures 14 amino acids from cysteine to phenylalanine. The only DNA kept is the CDR3, 42 bases in frame from the first base. The sequence is built from TRBV5-8 and TRBJ2-7; 8 bases in the junction line up with TRBD2. This clonotype was sampled from a human donor with myelodysplastic syndrome. The sequencing here drew on bone marrow, taken before or after starting hypomethylating agent treatment for myelodysplastic syndrome (not recorded which). The base sequence is TGTGCCAGCACCCGGGGGGGAGTAACCTACGAGCAGTACTTC. Its translation is CASTRGGVTYEQYF.